This passage covers 14 T cell receptor beta chains from one sample sequenced in a study of blood T cells in healthy people across ages. Primers used in a second PCR of roughly 7 to 11 cycles were a sample-barcoded 5' primer and a J-beta primer mix. TCRdb used MiXCR to reprocess the 5' RACE reads, holding one entry per CDR3 protein. Of about 1.1 million distinct CDR3 sequences listed, approximately 38% are singletons. Material for sequencing was blood. The source of these receptors is a man aged 18 to 29 in good health.

The chain joins TRBV7-9 to TRBJ2-3; 8 bases are a match to TRBD1. The length of the CDR3 is 15 residues. Unmatched junction bases numbered 8, after V lost 5 bases and J lost 4 bases. Germline lookup yields CDR1 SEHNR and CDR2 FQNEAQ (reference sequence). The CDR3 here is CASSPRTGFADTQYF. CDR3 nucleotide sequence: TGTGCCAGCAGCCCCAGGACAGGGTTTGCAGATACGCAGTATTTT.

The chain has TRBV6-5 and TRBJ2-3, with TRBD2 matching 7 bases. This CDR3 is built from 15 residues. Per the germline V gene, CDR1 is MNHEY and CDR2 is SVGAGI. V shed 6 bases and J 0 bases; nucleotides not matched to a gene: 6. The CDR3 sequence: CASRGGTPSTDTQYF. CDR3 nucleotides: TGTGCCAGCAGGGGGGGGACCCCTAGCACAGATACGCAGTATTTT.

This clonotype was seen a few times. The V and J genes are TRBV12-5 and TRBJ1-4, with a possible D match to TRBD1 (5 bases). Trimming cost V 1 base and J 6 bases, with 9 bases left between them. CDR3 length: 14 residues. Per the germline V gene, CDR1 is LGHNT and CDR2 is FRNRAP. The CDR3 DNA follows: TGTGCTAGTGGTTTGGGCAGGGAATATGAAAAACTGTTTTTT. Translated, it gives CASGLGREYEKLFF.

The chain employs TRBV10-3 and TRBJ2-7; TRBD1 is a possible D gene (5 bases). This CDR3 is built from 13 residues. Deletions cut 8 bases from V and 7 bases from J, with 18 bases between. Looked up from germline, CDR1 is ENHRY and CDR2 is SYGVKD. CDR3 in DNA: TGTGCCATCGCAACAGGTAACTACAATGAGCAGTACTTC. Its translation is CAIATGNYNEQYF.

The chain employs TRBV4-3 and TRBJ2-7, with 7 bases that match TRBD2. The length of the CDR3 is 17 residues. Trimming cost V 0 bases and J 9 bases; bases outside gene matches: 17. From germline, CDR1 is LGHNA and CDR2 YSLEER. The CDR3 DNA reads as TGCGCCAGCAGCCAAGATTGGTTGGCGGGGGTCCGGATAGTGCAGTACTTC. Translation: CASSQDWLAGVRIVQYF.

The gene calls are TRBV7-2 and TRBJ1-3; D possibly corresponds to TRBD1 (5 bases). V gave up 1 base and J gave up 8 bases, with 6 bases separating them. Germline V lookup: CDR1 SGHTA, CDR2 FQGNSA. This CDR3 comprises 12 residues. Written as DNA, the CDR3 is TGTGCCAGCAGCTTAGTGGGGGACACCATATATTTT. This sequence encodes CASSLVGDTIYF.

This clonotype was detected a few times. The rearrangement uses TRBV20-1 and TRBJ1-4; 7 bases fit TRBD1. This CDR3 region has 16 residues. The V gene end was trimmed by 0 bases and the J gene end by 2 bases; junction bases not matched to a gene: 6. The germline V gene encodes CDR1 DFQATT and CDR2 SNEGSKA (reference sequence). The CDR3 bases are TGCAGTGCTAGAGACTTCACAGGGGATACTAATGAAAAACTGTTTTTT. This encodes CSARDFTGDTNEKLFF.

The chain uses TRBV5-1 and TRBJ1-1; TRBD1 matches 9 bases. The CDR3 spans 14 residues. V was pared by 4 bases and J by 5 bases, with 6 bases of the junction left unmatched. Germline lookup yields CDR1 SGHRS and CDR2 YFSETQ. The CDR3 spells CASSAAGTGTEAFF. The CDR3 DNA follows: TGCGCCAGCAGCGCGGCCGGGACAGGGACTGAAGCTTTCTTT.

The V gene is TRBV11-2, the J gene TRBJ2-1; D call uncertain. The CDR3 extends over 15 amino acids. From germline, CDR1 is SGHAT and CDR2 FQNNGV. The V and J ends lost 2 bases and 0 bases respectively, with 8 bases between them. The CDR3 nucleotides read TGTGCCAGCAGCTTATACTCTAACTCCTACAATGAGCAGTTCTTC. Translated, it gives CASSLYSNSYNEQFF.

The sample holds a few counts of this clonotype. The chain links TRBV4-1 to TRBJ2-1, with D perhaps TRBD2 (6 bases). The CDR3 is 17 amino acids. The V end was cut by 0 bases, the J end by 0 bases, with 12 bases between. Germline V gene lookup returns CDR1 MGHRA and CDR2 YSYEKL. CDR3 amino acids: CASSQDMGGFSYNEQFF. CDR3 nucleotides: TGCGCCAGCAGCCAAGATATGGGGGGATTCTCCTACAATGAGCAGTTCTTC.

The rearrangement uses TRBV4-1 and TRBJ2-3; D call uncertain. Trimming took 1 base from V and 0 from J, leaving 17 bases between them. The germline gives CDR1 MGHRA, CDR2 YSYEKL. This CDR3 contains 18 residues. The CDR3 is CASSQGLRSDSSTDTQYF. DNA for the CDR3: TGCGCCAGCAGCCAAGGCCTCAGGAGTGACTCTAGCACAGATACGCAGTATTTT.

This clonotype turned up a few times. The genes are TRBV7-8 and TRBJ2-7; D gene unclear. The germline V and J ends were trimmed by 5 bases and 3 bases, with 17 bases remaining between them. CDR1 SGHVS and CDR2 FQNEAQ come from the germline V gene. The CDR3 runs to 15 residues. CDR3 sequence reads: CASSPATNNYYEQYF. Here the CDR3 DNA reads TGTGCCAGCAGCCCCGCTACAAATAACTACTACGAGCAGTACTTC.

The V call is TRBV28, the J call TRBJ1-4; 7 bases line up with TRBD1. This CDR3 contains 14 residues. After removal of 6 bases from V and 6 bases from J, the junction contained 7 bases not matched to a gene. Germline CDR1 is MDHEN and CDR2 is SYDVKM. The CDR3 loop is CASSPDRIDEKLFF. The CDR3 DNA is TGTGCCAGCAGCCCGGACAGGATCGATGAAAAACTGTTTTTT. Combining the CDR3 with reference TRBV28 and TRBJ1-4 gives the whole variable domain DVKVTQSSRYLVKRTGEKVFLECVQDMDHENMFWYRQDPGLGLRLIYFSYDVKMKEKGDIPEGYSVSREKKERFSLILESASTNQTSMYLCASSPDRIDEKLFFGSGTQLSVL.

This clonotype was seen only once. This rearrangement joins TRBV10-3 to TRBJ1-1; 7 bases align to TRBD1. Trimming removed 7 bases from V and 1 base from J; junction bases left unmatched: 9. The CDR3 has 15 amino acids. The germline V gene has CDR1 ENHRY and CDR2 SYGVKD. CDR3 in amino acids: CAIKEDRAPNTEAFF. The CDR3 DNA reads TGTGCCATCAAAGAAGACAGGGCCCCGAACACTGAAGCTTTCTTT.